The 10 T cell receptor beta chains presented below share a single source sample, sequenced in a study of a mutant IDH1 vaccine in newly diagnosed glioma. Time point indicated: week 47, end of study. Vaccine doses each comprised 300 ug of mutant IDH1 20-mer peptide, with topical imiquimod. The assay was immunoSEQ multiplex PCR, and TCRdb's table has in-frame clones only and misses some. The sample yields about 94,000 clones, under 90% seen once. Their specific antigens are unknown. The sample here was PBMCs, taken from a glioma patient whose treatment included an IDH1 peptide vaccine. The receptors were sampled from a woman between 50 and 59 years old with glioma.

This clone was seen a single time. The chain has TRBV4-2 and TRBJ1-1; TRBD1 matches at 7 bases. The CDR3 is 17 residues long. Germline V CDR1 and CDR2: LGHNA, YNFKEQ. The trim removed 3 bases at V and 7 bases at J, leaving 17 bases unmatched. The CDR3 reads CASSHRDSSPGGDEAFF. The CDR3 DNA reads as TGTGCCAGCAGCCACCGGGACAGTTCCCCGGGGGGGGATGAAGCTTTCTTT.

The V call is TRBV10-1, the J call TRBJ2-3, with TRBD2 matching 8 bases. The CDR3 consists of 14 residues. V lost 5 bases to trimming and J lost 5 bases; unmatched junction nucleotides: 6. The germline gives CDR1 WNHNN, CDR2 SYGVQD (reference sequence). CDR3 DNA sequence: TGCGCCAGCAGTCCGGGACTAGGAAGAGATACGCAGTATTTT. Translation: CASSPGLGRDTQYF.

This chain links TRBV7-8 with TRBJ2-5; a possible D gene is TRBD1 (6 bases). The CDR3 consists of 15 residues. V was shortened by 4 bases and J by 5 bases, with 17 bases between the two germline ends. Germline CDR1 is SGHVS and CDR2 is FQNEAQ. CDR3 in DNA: TGTGCCAGCAGCTCGACCGGGACAAGCTTCGAGACCCAGTACTTC. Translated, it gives CASSSTGTSFETQYF.

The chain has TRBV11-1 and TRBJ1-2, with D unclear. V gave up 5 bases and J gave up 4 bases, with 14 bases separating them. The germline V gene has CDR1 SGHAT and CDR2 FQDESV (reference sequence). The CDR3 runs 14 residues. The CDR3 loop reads CASSPGRSRYGYTF. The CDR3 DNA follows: TGTGCCAGCAGCCCTGGACGGAGCCGCTATGGCTACACCTTC.

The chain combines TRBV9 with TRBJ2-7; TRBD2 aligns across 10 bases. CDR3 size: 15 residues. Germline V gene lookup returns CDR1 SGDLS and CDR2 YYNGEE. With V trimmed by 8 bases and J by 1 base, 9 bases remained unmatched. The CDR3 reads CASSPTSGLSYEQYF. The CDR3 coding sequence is TGTGCCAGTAGTCCGACTAGCGGGTTATCCTACGAGCAGTACTTC.

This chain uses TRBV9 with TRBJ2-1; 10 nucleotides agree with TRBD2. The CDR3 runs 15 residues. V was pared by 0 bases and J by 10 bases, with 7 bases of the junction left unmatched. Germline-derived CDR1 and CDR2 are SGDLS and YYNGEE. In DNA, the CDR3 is TGTGCCAGCAGCGTAGGGACTAGCGGAGCCTCAGAGCAGTTCTTC. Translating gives CASSVGTSGASEQFF.

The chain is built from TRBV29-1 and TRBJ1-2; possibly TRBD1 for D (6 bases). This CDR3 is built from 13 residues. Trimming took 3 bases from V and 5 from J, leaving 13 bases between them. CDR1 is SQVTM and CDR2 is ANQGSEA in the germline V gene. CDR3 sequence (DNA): TGCAGCGTTGACAGGGGCATAGGGTATGGCTACACCTTC. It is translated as CSVDRGIGYGYTF. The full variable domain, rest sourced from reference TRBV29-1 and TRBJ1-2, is SAVISQKPSRDICQRGTSLTIQCQVDSQVTMMFWYRQQPGQSLTLIATANQGSEATYESGFVIDKFPISRPNLTFSTLTVSNMSPEDSSIYLCSVDRGIGYGYTFGSGTRLTVV.

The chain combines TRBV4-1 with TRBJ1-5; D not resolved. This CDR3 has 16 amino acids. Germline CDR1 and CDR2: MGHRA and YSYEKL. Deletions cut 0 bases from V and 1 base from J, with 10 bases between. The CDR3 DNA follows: TGCGCCAGCAGCCAAGATCAGTCGGCGAGCAATCAGCCCCAGCATTTT. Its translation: CASSQDQSASNQPQHF.

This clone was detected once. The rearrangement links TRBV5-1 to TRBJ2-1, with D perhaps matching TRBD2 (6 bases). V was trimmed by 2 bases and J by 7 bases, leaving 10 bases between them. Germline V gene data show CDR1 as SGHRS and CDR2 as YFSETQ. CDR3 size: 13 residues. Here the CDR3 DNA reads TGCGCCAGCAGCTTCGGTAGCGGTAATGAGCAGTTCTTC. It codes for CASSFGSGNEQFF.

CDR3 sequence: CASSQVSYDTQYF. In DNA form, the CDR3 reads TGTGCCAGCAGCCAAGTGTCTTACGATACGCAGTATTTT. This sequence joins TRBV14 and TRBJ2-3; no clear D gene. V gave up 1 base and J gave up 6 bases, with 8 bases separating them. This CDR3 spans 13 amino acids. Germline values: CDR1 SGHDN, CDR2 FVKESK.